In this sample, the clone carrying this T cell receptor beta chain turned up a few times. The antigen remains undetermined. RNA extraction and reverse transcription yielded cDNA as sequencing template. Produced via immunoSEQ multiplex PCR; TCRdb's table is partial and in-frame only. The sample holds 100,000 or so clones, approximately 63% seen once. The sample originates from a study of CD8+ T cells in alopecia areata. Findings and limits, study-wide: Scalp clonality and expanded CD8+ clones among the top 100 showed significant decreases with tofacitinib.

The CDR3 has 11 residues. V shed 5 bases and J shed 5 bases, with 6 bases lying between them. From germline, CDR1 is SEHNR and CDR2 FQNEAQ (reference sequence). The treatment is: oral pan-JAK inhibitor, 5-10 mg twice daily. The chain has TRBV7-9 and TRBJ1-2; possible D gene TRBD1, 5 bases. This sequence was found in a human donor with alopecia areata. The sequences come from CD8+ T cells sorted from blood, collected at approximately week 56, from a patient treated with tofacitinib. CDR3 sequence (DNA): TGTGCCAGCAGCCCAGGGTATGGCTACACCTTC. Protein product: CASSPGYGYTF.